The 10 T cell receptor beta chains below come from one sample, sequenced in a study of Graves' ophthalmopathy and Graves' hyperthyroidism. RNA served as the template for amplifying TCR beta CDR3 regions. Second-round multiplex PCR followed a first-round RT-PCR using HTBI primers. Using its own MiXCR run on the multiplex PCR reads, TCRdb lists one record per CDR3 protein. The sample has over 450,000 distinct CDR3 sequences, approximately 15% seen once; the top ten hold 9.8%. The material sequenced was blood. Source of these receptors: a woman aged 25 to 45 with Graves' ophthalmopathy.

V is TRBV6-5 and J is TRBJ2-3; 7 bases match TRBD2. CDR3 length equals 15 residues. Germline assignment: CDR1 MNHEY and CDR2 SVGAGI. The junction had 3 bases not matched to a gene; V was cut back by 2 bases and J by 1 base. The CDR3 here is CASSYALAGTDTQYF. Here the CDR3 DNA reads TGTGCCAGCAGTTACGCTCTAGCGGGCACAGATACGCAGTATTTT.

This clonotype was observed many times. In DNA form, the CDR3 reads TGTGCCAGCGGGCCTATGCCGGTCGGGACCCAGTACTTC. Translation gives CASGPMPVGTQYF. The V and J genes are TRBV6-5 and TRBJ2-5; D is unresolved. The germline gives CDR1 MNHEY, CDR2 SVGAGI. Between the trimmed V and J ends, which lost 8 bases and 7 bases, there was a span of 17 bases. CDR3 size: 13 residues.

The chain couples TRBV12-3 or TRBV12-4 to TRBJ1-1; possible D gene TRBD1, 5 bases. Trimming took off 6 bases at V and 5 bases at J, with 10 bases between the two ends. The CDR3 length is 12 residues. CDR3 DNA sequence: TGTGCCAGCAGGCTCGGGGGGACTGAAGCTTTCTTT. Protein sequence: CASRLGGTEAFF.

Ten or more counts support this clonotype. This chain joins TRBV19 and TRBJ2-5; D not certain. In germline, CDR1 is LNHDA, CDR2 SQIVND (reference sequence). There are 13 residues in the CDR3. The V end was cut by 7 bases, the J end by 2 bases, with 11 bases between. The CDR3 spells CASKTHSQETQYF. The CDR3 region has the DNA TGTGCCAGTAAAACCCATAGTCAAGAGACCCAGTACTTC.

This clonotype was seen at least ten times. The V call is TRBV11-2, the J call TRBJ2-5; TRBD2 matches 9 bases. The CDR3 sequence is 15 residues long. CDR1 and CDR2 from the germline V gene are SGHAT and FQNNGV. Unmatched junction bases numbered 4, after V lost 4 bases and J lost 1 base. The CDR3 protein is CASSSIAGAQETQYF. The CDR3 bases are TGTGCCAGCAGCTCCATAGCGGGGGCCCAAGAGACCCAGTACTTC. The full variable domain, rest sourced from reference TRBV11-2 and TRBJ2-5, is EAGVAQSPRYKIIEKRQSVAFWCNPISGHATLYWYQQILGQGPKLLIQFQNNGVVDDSQLPKDRFSAERLKGVDSTLKIQPAKLEDSAVYLCASSSIAGAQETQYFGPGTRLLVL.

In this sample, this clonotype turned up many times. V and J are TRBV20-1 and TRBJ1-3; no clear D. V was cut by 2 bases and J by 0 bases, with 8 bases left in between. The CDR3 covers 14 residues. Germline CDR1 reads DFQATT; CDR2 reads SNEGSKA (reference sequence). This CDR3 is CSARTSYSGNTIYF. The CDR3 DNA sequence: TGCAGTGCTAGAACGAGTTACTCTGGAAACACCATATATTTT.

This clonotype has only a few counts. This chain links TRBV18 with TRBJ2-5; D call uncertain. Germline V CDR1 and CDR2: KGHSH, LQKENI. The V and J ends lost 2 bases and 4 bases respectively, with 14 bases between them. This CDR3 has 15 residues. CDR3 DNA sequence: TGTGCCAGCTCACCAGGATTAACCCGAGTAGAGACCCAGTACTTC. Residues: CASSPGLTRVETQYF.

This clonotype was detected many times. The chain carries TRBV12-3 or TRBV12-4 and TRBJ1-5; TRBD1 agrees at 8 bases. The CDR3 extends over 17 amino acids. The V segment lost 4 bases and the J segment 2 bases; nucleotides outside the gene matches: 10. DNA for the CDR3: TGTGCCAGCAGTTCTGGACAGGGTTTTTTTGGCAATCAGCCCCAGCATTTT. This codes for CASSSGQGFFGNQPQHF.

The chain uses TRBV11-2 and TRBJ2-6; a possible D gene is TRBD2 (5 bases). Trimming removed 5 bases from V and 1 base from J, with 12 bases in between. Per germline, CDR1 SGHAT and CDR2 FQNNGV. The CDR3 is made up of 16 amino acids. CDR3 loop: CASSAGAGSGANVLTF. CDR3 bases: TGTGCCAGCAGCGCGGGCGCGGGTTCTGGGGCCAACGTCCTGACTTTC.

Worth noting for this clonotype: A much larger clone lies one base from this, so it may be a read error. This chain connects TRBV6-1 to TRBJ2-2; a possible D gene is TRBD2 (5 bases). Per germline, CDR1 MNHNS and CDR2 SASEGT. The CDR3 loop spans 13 amino acids. The CDR3 region has the DNA TGTGCCAGCAGTCCGGGTTTTCCCGGGGAGCTGTGTTTT. This encodes CASSPGFPGELCF.